Listed here are 12 T cell receptor beta chains from one sample, sequenced in a study of blood T cell repertoires in COVID-19 (dated by TCRdb to between 2020 and 2021). Library creation used the immunoSEQ multiplex PCR assay. Sourced from immuneACCESS, this table was stored by TCRdb with only in-frame sequences that have V and J called. A share of the clones is absent; for the studies checked, an unresolved V gene accounts for under half, and the remainder has no known explanation. The table for this sample lists 15,000 to 25,000 clones; about 88% of them were counted only once. The ten largest clones take up around 10% of the sample. Sequencing used peripheral blood. These receptors were obtained from a human donor in a cohort sampled during active COVID-19.

This clone was seen a few times. The CDR3 loop is CASSLNRGPYEQYF. DNA of the CDR3: TGTGCCAGCAGCTTAAACAGGGGGCCCTACGAGCAGTACTTC. The V call is TRBV7-2, the J call TRBJ2-7; 9 bases line up with TRBD1. The CDR3 sequence is 14 residues long. Per the germline V gene, CDR1 is SGHTA and CDR2 is FQGNSA. With 2 bases clipped from V and 2 bases from J, the junction kept 1 base outside the gene matches.

The chain employs TRBV4-2 and TRBJ2-3, with 10 bases that match TRBD2. The CDR3 is 17 residues long. The ends lost 3 bases at V and 5 bases at J; junction bases unmatched: 11. Germline CDR1 LGHNA, CDR2 YNFKEQ. CDR3 coding DNA: TGTGCCAGCAGCCACATGACAGCTAGCGGGGGTGGAGATACGCAGTATTTT. It encodes CASSHMTASGGGDTQYF.

The genes are TRBV15 and TRBJ2-1, with 10 bases identical to TRBD1. V was pared by 3 bases and J by 7 bases, with 9 bases of the junction left unmatched. The germline V gene has CDR1 LNHNV and CDR2 YYDKDF (reference sequence). The CDR3 contains 16 residues. CDR3 DNA sequence: TGTGCCACCAGCAGGCCGGGGACAGGGGTTTTGAATGAGCAGTTCTTC. Amino acids: CATSRPGTGVLNEQFF.

V and J are TRBV19 and TRBJ1-1; D is unclear. V lost 3 bases to trimming and J lost 4 bases, with 6 bases between them. This CDR3 has 12 residues. CDR1 and CDR2 from the germline V gene are LNHDA and SQIVND (reference sequence). DNA of the CDR3: TGTGCCAGTAGTATGCGGGGCACTGAAGCTTTCTTT. It specifies CASSMRGTEAFF.

This clone occurred once. The gene calls are TRBV7-2 and TRBJ1-2; a weak D match, TRBD1 (5 bases). The V end lost 1 base, the J end lost 13 bases, and 13 bases lay between the germline ends. The CDR3 has 12 amino acids. In germline, CDR1 is SGHTA, CDR2 FQGNSA. As DNA, the CDR3 is TGTGCCAGCAGCTTAGGACAGTTAGAAGGCACCTTC. The encoded protein is CASSLGQLEGTF.

This rearrangement joins TRBV6-5 to TRBJ1-1; D possibly corresponds to TRBD1 (5 bases). This CDR3 comprises 14 residues. Trimming removed 4 bases from V and 1 base from J, with 10 bases in between. Germline V gene lookup returns CDR1 MNHEY and CDR2 SVGAGI. The CDR3 sequence: CASSLGVSNTEAFF. CDR3 bases: TGTGCCAGCAGTTTAGGGGTATCGAACACTGAAGCTTTCTTT.

This sequence joins TRBV5-1 and TRBJ2-2; D might be TRBD1 (5 bases). The CDR3 runs to 13 residues. The germline CDR1 and CDR2 sequences are SGHRS and YFSETQ. V was clipped by 0 bases and J by 5 bases, with 5 bases between them. The CDR3 region has the DNA TGCGCCAGCAGCTTGGGACAGACCGGGGAGCTGTTTTTT. Protein product: CASSLGQTGELFF.

This chain uses TRBV27 with TRBJ1-6; the match to TRBD1 covers 7 bases. This CDR3 spans 19 amino acids. V trimming: 6 bases; J trimming: 0 bases; junction bases outside the gene matches: 14. Germline loops: CDR1 MNHEY, CDR2 SMNVEV (reference sequence). The CDR3 nucleotides read TGTGCCAGCAGGACTCAATCGGGACAGACGAGCTCCTATAATTCACCCCTCCACTTT. This encodes CASRTQSGQTSSYNSPLHF.

The chain joins TRBV5-1 to TRBJ1-2; 7 nucleotides match TRBD1. The germline V gene has CDR1 SGHRS and CDR2 YFSETQ. Trimming took 0 bases from V and 4 from J; bases not matched to a gene: 6. The CDR3 sequence is 15 residues long. This CDR3 reads CASSLGGGQSYGYTF. CDR3 sequence (DNA): TGCGCCAGCAGCTTGGGTGGGGGACAGAGCTATGGCTACACCTTC. The full variable domain, completed using reference TRBV5-1 and TRBJ1-2, is KAGVTQTPRYLIKTRGQQVTLSCSPISGHRSVSWYQQTPGQGLQFLFEYFSETQRNKGNFPGRFSGRQFSNSRSEMNVSTLELGDSALYLCASSLGGGQSYGYTFGSGTRLTVV.

This chain links TRBV30 with TRBJ2-5; 10 positions match TRBD2. This CDR3 has 14 residues. V dropped 3 bases and J dropped 3; count of bases not matched to a gene: 4. Germline CDR1 is GTSNPN and CDR2 is SVGIG (reference sequence). The CDR3: CAWRAGLAEETQYF. In nucleotides, the CDR3 is TGTGCCTGGAGGGCAGGACTAGCGGAAGAGACCCAGTACTTC.

The chain combines TRBV3-1 (or the pseudogene TRBV3-2) with TRBJ2-1; tentative D call: TRBD2 (6 bases). Germline V gene lookup returns CDR1 LGHDT and CDR2 YNNKEL (reference sequence). This CDR3 is built from 14 residues. With 1 base removed from V and 9 bases from J, the gap between germline ends came to 13 bases. CDR3 nucleotides: TGTGCCAGCAGCCAAGGTTGGGGGGTTGGTGAGCAGTTCTTC. Translated, it gives CASSQGWGVGEQFF.

The rearrangement uses TRBV15 and TRBJ2-5; 8 bases map to TRBD2. V dropped 4 bases and J dropped 0; count of bases not matched to a gene: 7. Per the germline V gene, CDR1 is LNHNV and CDR2 is YYDKDF (reference sequence). The CDR3 has 16 residues. Written as DNA, the CDR3 is TGTGCCACCAGCACCCGACTAGCGCCGTACCAAGAGACCCAGTACTTC. It encodes CATSTRLAPYQETQYF.